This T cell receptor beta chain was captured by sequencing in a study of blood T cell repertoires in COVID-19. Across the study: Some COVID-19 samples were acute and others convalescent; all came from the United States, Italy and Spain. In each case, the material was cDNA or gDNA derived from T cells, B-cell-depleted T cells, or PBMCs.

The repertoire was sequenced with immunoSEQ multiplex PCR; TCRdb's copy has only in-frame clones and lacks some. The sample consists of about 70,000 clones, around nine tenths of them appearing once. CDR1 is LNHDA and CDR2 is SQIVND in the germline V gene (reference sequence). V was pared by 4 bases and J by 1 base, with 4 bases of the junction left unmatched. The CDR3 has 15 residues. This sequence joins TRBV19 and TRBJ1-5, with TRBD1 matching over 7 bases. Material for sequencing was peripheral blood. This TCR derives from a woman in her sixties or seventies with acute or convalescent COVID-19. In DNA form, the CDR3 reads TGTGCCAGTAGTACCGGGACAGTGAGCAATCAGCCCCAGCATTTT. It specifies CASSTGTVSNQPQHF.